The 21 T cell receptor beta chains reported below all come from one sample, sequenced in a study of blood T cell repertoires in COVID-19. TCRdb's copy holds only in-frame clones and misses some; the assay was immunoSEQ multiplex PCR. The data show over 60,000 clones, more than 90% seen once. Input material: peripheral blood. The receptor set was obtained from a man aged 55-75 years with acute or convalescent COVID-19.

V and J are TRBV5-6 and TRBJ2-1; 14 bases agree with TRBD2. Germline-derived CDR1 and CDR2 are SGHDT and YYEEEE. Trimming cost V 5 bases and J 3 bases; bases outside gene matches: 7. The CDR3 covers 17 residues. CDR3 nucleotides: TGTGCCAGCAGTTCCGGGACTAGCGGGGGATACTACAATGAGCAGTTCTTC. As protein: CASSSGTSGGYYNEQFF. The full variable domain, completed using reference TRBV5-6 and TRBJ2-1, is DAGVTQSPTHLIKTRGQQVTLRCSPKSGHDTVSWYQQALGQGPQFIFQYYEEEERQRGNFPDRFSGHQFPNYSSELNVNALLLGDSALYLCASSSGTSGGYYNEQFFGPGTRLTVL.

The chain joins TRBV27 to TRBJ1-2; 8 positions match TRBD1. CDR1 and CDR2 from the germline V gene are MNHEY and SMNVEV (reference sequence). This CDR3 comprises 14 residues. V shed 3 bases, J shed 7 bases, and the junction held 7 bases outside the gene matches. This CDR3 reads CASSFSGGDSGYTF. DNA for the CDR3: TGTGCCAGCAGTTTCTCAGGGGGCGATAGTGGCTACACCTTC.

The rearrangement joins TRBV6-5 to TRBJ1-2, with TRBD1 matching 7 bases. The junction had 3 bases not matched to a gene; V was cut back by 6 bases and J by 2 bases. This CDR3 is 13 amino acids long. Germline assignment: CDR1 MNHEY and CDR2 SVGAGI. The DNA for the CDR3 is TGTGCCAGCAGCGCGGGACAGAACTATGGCTACACCTTC. This codes for CASSAGQNYGYTF.

The J gene is TRBJ1-1, the V gene TRBV29-1; 9 bases match TRBD1. This CDR3 is 14 amino acids long. V was clipped by 0 bases and J by 8 bases; unmatched bases: 7. Germline CDR1 and CDR2: SQVTM and ANQGSEA. In DNA, the CDR3 is TGCAGCGTTGAAGAAAGGGGACAGGGTTCAGAAGCTTTCTTT. Protein product: CSVEERGQGSEAFF.

This clone appeared a single time. This chain joins TRBV7-8 and TRBJ1-2; possible D gene TRBD1, 5 bases. The germline V gene has CDR1 SGHVS and CDR2 FQNEAQ. The germline V and J ends were trimmed by 3 bases and 3 bases, with 8 bases remaining between them. The CDR3 contains 13 residues. The CDR3 region is CASSLGGDYGYTF. The CDR3 coding sequence is TGTGCCAGCAGCTTGGGGGGAGACTATGGCTACACCTTC.

The chain uses TRBV9 and TRBJ2-7; 8 bases are a match to TRBD2. The V gene's germline CDR1 is SGDLS and CDR2 YYNGEE. Trimming removed 5 bases from V and 3 bases from J; junction bases left unmatched: 10. This CDR3 spans 15 amino acids. CDR3 amino acids: CASSPSGGLFYEQYF. As DNA, the CDR3 is TGTGCCAGCAGTCCCAGCGGGGGCCTATTCTACGAGCAGTACTTC.

J is TRBJ1-6 and V is TRBV10-3, with D possibly TRBD1 on 6 matching bases. The CDR3 consists of 15 residues. Germline CDR1 ENHRY, CDR2 SYGVKD. V was pared by 2 bases and J by 6 bases, with 11 bases between. The CDR3 nucleotides read TGTGCCATCAGTGAGAGGGGGACGGCTAATTCACCCCTCCACTTT. Encoded protein: CAISERGTANSPLHF.

The chain joins TRBV11-2 to TRBJ2-7; TRBD1 is a possible D gene (6 bases). Trimming removed 2 bases from V and 0 bases from J, with 14 bases in between. There are 16 residues in the CDR3. CDR1 is SGHAT and CDR2 is FQNNGV in the germline V gene. The CDR3 DNA sequence: TGTGCCAGCAGCTTATTCAGGGACATTTTCTCCTACGAGCAGTACTTC. This translates into CASSLFRDIFSYEQYF.

This chain connects TRBV4-2 to TRBJ2-2; 11 positions match TRBD2. The germline V gene has CDR1 LGHNA and CDR2 YNFKEQ. The CDR3 has 17 residues. After removal of 4 bases from V and 6 bases from J, the junction contained 10 bases not matched to a gene. The CDR3, as DNA: TGTGCCAGCAGCCGGGCGGTAGCGGGGGGGCCATCCGGGGAGCTGTTTTTT. Amino acid sequence: CASSRAVAGGPSGELFF.

The CDR3 coding sequence is TGTGCCAGCAGCTTGCGAGGGCAGGGGCTCTACACCTACGAGCAGTACTTC. Protein sequence: CASSLRGQGLYTYEQYF. The chain joins TRBV5-6 to TRBJ2-7, with a tentative D call TRBD1 (6 bases). The germline V gene encodes CDR1 SGHDT and CDR2 YYEEEE. There are 17 residues in the CDR3. The V gene lost 1 base and the J gene lost 2 bases, with 19 bases spanning the gap.

The chain has TRBV4-2 and TRBJ1-2; D call uncertain. The CDR3 has 13 amino acids. Per germline, CDR1 LGHNA and CDR2 YNFKEQ. V was clipped by 4 bases and J by 6 bases, with 12 bases between them. The CDR3 spells CASSRDPGDGYTF. CDR3 DNA: TGTGCCAGCAGCCGAGACCCCGGGGATGGCTACACCTTC.

The chain combines TRBV29-1 with TRBJ2-1; 9 bases agree with TRBD2. Per germline, CDR1 SQVTM and CDR2 ANQGSEA. CDR3 length: 14 amino acids. The ends lost 5 bases at V and 3 bases at J; junction bases unmatched: 5. In DNA form, the CDR3 reads TGCAGCGTTCGAACTAGCGGGCTCTACAATGAGCAGTTCTTC. Translating gives CSVRTSGLYNEQFF.

In nucleotides, the CDR3 is TGTGCCAGCAGCTTGGGGGTCCAGCTAGAAGAGACCCAGTACTTC. This codes for CASSLGVQLEETQYF. The rearrangement links TRBV5-4 to TRBJ2-5; D unresolved. This CDR3 has 15 amino acids. Germline-derived CDR1 and CDR2 are SGHNT and YYREEE (reference sequence). Trimming took 0 bases from V and 3 from J, leaving 12 bases between them.

V usage is TRBV11-1 and J usage is TRBJ2-1; D is unclear. Trimming took 3 bases from V and 0 from J, leaving 12 bases between them. The germline CDR1 and CDR2 sequences are SGHAT and FQDESV (reference sequence). This CDR3 has 16 residues. The CDR3 region is CASSFYRKSSYNEQFF. The CDR3 DNA sequence: TGTGCCAGCAGCTTCTACAGAAAGAGCTCCTACAATGAGCAGTTCTTC.

The rearrangement uses TRBV14 and TRBJ1-1; D is unresolved. V lost 4 bases to trimming and J lost 1 base, with 10 bases between them. The CDR3 is 14 amino acids. In germline, CDR1 is SGHDN, CDR2 FVKESK. The CDR3 nucleotides are TGTGCCAGCAGCCCTCGGTTCGCGAACACTGAAGCTTTCTTT. Translated: CASSPRFANTEAFF.

The CDR3 DNA follows: TGTGCCATCAGTCCGCAGGGGGCTAGCAATCAGCCCCAGCATTTT. Translated, it gives CAISPQGASNQPQHF. The J gene is TRBJ1-5, the V gene TRBV10-3; 8 bases are a match to TRBD1. CDR1 and CDR2 from the germline V gene are ENHRY and SYGVKD. The CDR3 spans 15 residues. With V trimmed by 5 bases and J by 0 bases, 3 bases remained unmatched.

V and J are TRBV5-5 and TRBJ1-2, with 7 bases matching TRBD1. This CDR3 is built from 16 residues. With 3 bases clipped from V and 8 bases from J, the junction kept 16 bases outside the gene matches. Germline-derived CDR1 and CDR2 are SGHKS and YYEKEE (reference sequence). The CDR3 DNA reads TGTGCCAGCAGCTGGGAACCGACAGGGTCCGGAGGAGGCTACACCTTC. Translated: CASSWEPTGSGGGYTF.

CDR3 bases: TGTGCCAGCAGCCTTCAGGCCGGGACAGGGGGCTACGAGCAGTACTTC. This sequence encodes CASSLQAGTGGYEQYF. The V and J genes are TRBV7-2 and TRBJ2-7, with TRBD1 matching over 11 bases. V trimming: 5 bases; J trimming: 3 bases; junction bases outside the gene matches: 9. The CDR3 length is 16 residues. CDR1 and CDR2 from the germline V gene are SGHTA and FQGNSA.

The V and J genes are TRBV4-1 and TRBJ1-6, with a tentative D call TRBD1 (5 bases). V lost 3 bases to trimming and J lost 10 bases, with 16 bases between them. The CDR3 runs to 15 residues. CDR1 MGHRA and CDR2 YSYEKL come from the germline V gene. CDR3 DNA: TGCGCCAGCAGCCAGAATTCGGGGGGTAGGTCACCCCTCCACTTT. Amino acid sequence: CASSQNSGGRSPLHF.

This chain connects TRBV11-2 to TRBJ1-2; TRBD1 matches 9 bases. The CDR3 consists of 14 residues. Trimming removed 1 base from V and 8 bases from J; junction bases left unmatched: 5. Germline V lookup: CDR1 SGHAT, CDR2 FQNNGV. The DNA for the CDR3 is TGTGCCAGCAGCTTAGGGGAGGGACAGGGAGGCTACACCTTC. Encoded protein: CASSLGEGQGGYTF.

The chain recombines TRBV11-2 with TRBJ1-5; 9 bases align to TRBD1. V shed 9 bases, J shed 5 bases, and the junction held 8 bases outside the gene matches. CDR3 length: 14 amino acids. Germline CDR1 and CDR2: SGHAT and FQNNGV. CDR3 amino acids: CASDATGGDQPQHF. CDR3 bases: TGTGCCAGTGACGCGACAGGGGGTGATCAGCCCCAGCATTTT.